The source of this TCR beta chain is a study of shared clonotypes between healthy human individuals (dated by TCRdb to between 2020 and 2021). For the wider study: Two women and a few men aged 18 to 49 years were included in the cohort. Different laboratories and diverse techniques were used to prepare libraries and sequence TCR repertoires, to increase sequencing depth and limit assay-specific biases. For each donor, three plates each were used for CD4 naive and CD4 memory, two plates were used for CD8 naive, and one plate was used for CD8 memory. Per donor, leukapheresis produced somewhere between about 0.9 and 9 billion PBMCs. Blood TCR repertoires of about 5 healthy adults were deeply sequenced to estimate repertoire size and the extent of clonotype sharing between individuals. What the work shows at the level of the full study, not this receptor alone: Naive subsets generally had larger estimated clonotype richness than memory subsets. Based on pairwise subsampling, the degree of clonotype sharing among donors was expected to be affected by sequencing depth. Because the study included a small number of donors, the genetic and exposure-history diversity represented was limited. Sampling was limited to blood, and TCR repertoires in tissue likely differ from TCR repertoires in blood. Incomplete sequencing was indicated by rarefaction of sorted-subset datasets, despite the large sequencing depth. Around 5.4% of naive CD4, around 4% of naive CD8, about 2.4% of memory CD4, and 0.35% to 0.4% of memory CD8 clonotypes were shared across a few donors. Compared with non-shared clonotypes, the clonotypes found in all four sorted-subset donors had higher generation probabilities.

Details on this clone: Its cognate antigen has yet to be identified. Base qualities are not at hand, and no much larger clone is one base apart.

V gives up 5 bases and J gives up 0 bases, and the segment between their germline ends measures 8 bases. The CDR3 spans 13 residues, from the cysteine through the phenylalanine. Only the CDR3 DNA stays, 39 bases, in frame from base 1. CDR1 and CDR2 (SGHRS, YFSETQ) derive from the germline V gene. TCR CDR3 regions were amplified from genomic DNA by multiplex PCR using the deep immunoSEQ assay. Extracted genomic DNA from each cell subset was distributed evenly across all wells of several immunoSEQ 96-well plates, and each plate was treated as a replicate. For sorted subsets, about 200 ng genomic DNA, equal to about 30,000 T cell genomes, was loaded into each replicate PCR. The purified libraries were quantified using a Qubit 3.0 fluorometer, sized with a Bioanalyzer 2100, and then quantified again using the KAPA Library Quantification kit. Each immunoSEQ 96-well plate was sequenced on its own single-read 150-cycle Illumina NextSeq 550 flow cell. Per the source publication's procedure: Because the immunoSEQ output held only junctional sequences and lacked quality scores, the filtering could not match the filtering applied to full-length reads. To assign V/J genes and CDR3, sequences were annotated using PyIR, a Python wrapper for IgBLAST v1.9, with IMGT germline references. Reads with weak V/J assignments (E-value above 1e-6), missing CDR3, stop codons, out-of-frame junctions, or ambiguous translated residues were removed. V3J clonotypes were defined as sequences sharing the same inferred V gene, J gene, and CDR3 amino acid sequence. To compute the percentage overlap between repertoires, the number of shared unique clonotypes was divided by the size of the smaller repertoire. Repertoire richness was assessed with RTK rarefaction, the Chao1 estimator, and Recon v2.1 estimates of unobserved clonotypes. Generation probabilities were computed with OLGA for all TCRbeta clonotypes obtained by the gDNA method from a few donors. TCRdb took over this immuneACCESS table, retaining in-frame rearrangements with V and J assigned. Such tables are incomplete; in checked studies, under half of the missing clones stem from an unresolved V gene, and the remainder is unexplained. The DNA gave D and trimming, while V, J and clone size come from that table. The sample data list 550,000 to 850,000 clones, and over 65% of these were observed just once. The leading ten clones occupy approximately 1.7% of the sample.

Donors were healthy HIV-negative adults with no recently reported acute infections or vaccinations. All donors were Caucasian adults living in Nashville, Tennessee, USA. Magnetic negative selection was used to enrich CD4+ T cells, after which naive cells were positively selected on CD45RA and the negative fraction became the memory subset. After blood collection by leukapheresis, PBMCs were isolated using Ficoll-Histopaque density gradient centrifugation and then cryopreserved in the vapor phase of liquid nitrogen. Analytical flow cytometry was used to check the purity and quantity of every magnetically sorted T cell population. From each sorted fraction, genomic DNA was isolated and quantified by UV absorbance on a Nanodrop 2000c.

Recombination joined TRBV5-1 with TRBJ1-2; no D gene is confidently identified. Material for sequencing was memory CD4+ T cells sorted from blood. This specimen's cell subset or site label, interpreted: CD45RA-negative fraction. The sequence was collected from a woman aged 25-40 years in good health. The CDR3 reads CASRVTANYGYTF. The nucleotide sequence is TGCGCCAGCAGGGTGACGGCTAACTATGGCTACACCTTC.